Here is one T cell receptor (beta chain) with its context. This sample was included in a study of cytomegalovirus exposure and HLA in healthy donors. The PCR made use of 60 Vbeta and 13 Jbeta primers. The protocol was immunoSEQ multiplex PCR, while the TCRdb copy is restricted to in-frame clones and leaves out a portion. The table records roughly 35,000 clones, about half of them present only once. CDR1 is SGDLS and CDR2 is YYNGEE in the germline V gene. The CDR3 is 17 amino acids. The V gene end was trimmed by 0 bases and the J gene end by 5 bases; junction bases not matched to a gene: 11. Sequenced sample: PBMCs. The receptor was derived from a woman in her thirties or forties in good health and CMV-seropositive. The chain employs TRBV9 and TRBJ1-2, with 9 bases that match TRBD1. CDR3 DNA: TGTGCCAGCAGCGTAGGCGACAGGGGGGGGTTAGGGTATGGCTACACCTTC. Its translation: CASSVGDRGGLGYGYTF.